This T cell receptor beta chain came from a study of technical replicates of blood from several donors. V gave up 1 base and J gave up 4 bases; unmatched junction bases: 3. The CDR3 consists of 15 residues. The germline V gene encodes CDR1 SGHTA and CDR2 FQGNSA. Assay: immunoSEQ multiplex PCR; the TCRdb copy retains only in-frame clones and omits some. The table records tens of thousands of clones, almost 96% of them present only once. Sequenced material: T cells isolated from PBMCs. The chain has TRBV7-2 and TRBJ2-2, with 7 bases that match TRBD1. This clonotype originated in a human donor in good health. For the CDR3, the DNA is TGTGCCAGCAGCTTAGGGGACAGAACCACCGGGGAGCTGTTTTTT. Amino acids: CASSLGDRTTGELFF. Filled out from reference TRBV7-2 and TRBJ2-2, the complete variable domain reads GAGVSQSPSNKVTEKGKDVELRCDPISGHTALYWYRQSLGQGLEFLIYFQGNSAPDKSGLPSDRFSAERTGGSVSTLTIQRTQQEDSAVYLCASSLGDRTTGELFFGEGSRLTVL.